Below, 4 T cell receptor beta chains from the same sample are listed, as sequenced in a study of blood T cell repertoires in COVID-19. Sequencing was performed with immunoSEQ multiplex PCR; in TCRdb, only in-frame clones are kept and a portion is missing. Seen here are about 160,000 clones, about 85% observed once, and the top ten hold approximately 6.9%. Sequenced input: peripheral blood. The source of these receptors is an elderly man with COVID-19, enrolled during active disease.

The V call is TRBV7-2, the J call TRBJ1-5; tentative D call: TRBD1 (5 bases). The CDR3 contains 17 residues. V lost 2 bases and J 0 bases, leaving 14 bases between the germline ends. CDR1 SGHTA and CDR2 FQGNSA come from the germline V gene. CDR3 sequence: CASSLRAGPYSNQPQHF. CDR3 in DNA: TGTGCCAGCAGCTTAAGAGCGGGGCCCTATAGCAATCAGCCCCAGCATTTT.

The V and J genes are TRBV2 and TRBJ1-1, with 9 nucleotides matching TRBD1. The V gene's germline CDR1 is SNHLY and CDR2 FYNNEI. The ends lost 5 bases at V and 6 bases at J; junction bases unmatched: 4. This CDR3 region has 13 residues. CDR3 DNA: TGTGCCAGCAGTTCCCGGACAGGGGCTGAAGCTTTCTTT. Encoded protein: CASSSRTGAEAFF.

This chain links TRBV6-6 with TRBJ1-5; maybe TRBD1 (5 bases). Trimming shortened V by 5 bases and J by 1 base, and 18 bases separated the two germline ends. CDR1 is MNHNY, CDR2 SVGAGI, per germline (reference sequence). This CDR3 has 17 residues. The CDR3 is CASSPPPRVLSNQPQHF. DNA for the CDR3: TGTGCCAGCAGTCCTCCCCCCAGGGTTTTAAGCAATCAGCCCCAGCATTTT.

J is TRBJ2-5 and V is TRBV2, with 7 bases matching TRBD1. From germline, CDR1 is SNHLY and CDR2 FYNNEI. The V segment lost 7 bases and the J segment 5 bases; nucleotides outside the gene matches: 10. The CDR3 totals 14 residues. CDR3 residues: CASMTGPSQETQYF. CDR3 coding DNA: TGTGCCAGCATGACAGGGCCAAGTCAGGAGACCCAGTACTTC.